This is a list of T cell receptor beta chains from one sample in a study of T cell responses to AZD1222 COVID-19 vaccine. TCRdb's copy holds only in-frame clones and misses some; the assay was immunoSEQ multiplex PCR. The sample records over 75,000 clones, around 90% being singletons. The specimen comprised peripheral blood, sampled 28 days after the second AZD1222 dose. All receptors derive from an adult who received the AZD1222 COVID-19 vaccine. Each CDR3 is given with its conserved first and last residue. The order of the fields is clone size, J gene, V gene, D gene, CDR3 DNA, CDR3 protein. D genes are given only for firm matches. Rows give clone size only sometimes, using once, few, many, or a class for an expanded clone.

NA,TRBJ2-3,TRBV24-1,NA,TGTGCCACCAGTGATTTTTCAAAAGGGGAAGATACGCAGTATTTT,CATSDFSKGEDTQYF
NA,TRBJ2-3,TRBV6-2/TRBV6-3,TRBD2,TGTGCCAGCAGTTACGTTGCTAGCGGGGACCATTCAGATACGCAGTATTTT,CASSYVASGDHSDTQYF
NA,TRBJ1-5,TRBV20-1,TRBD1,TGCAGTGCTAGTTCCGGGACAGGGGGTGTTCAGCCCCAGCATTTT,CSASSGTGGVQPQHF
NA,TRBJ1-1,TRBV29-1,TRBD1,TGCAGCACACAGAGACACAGGGGGCGAGAAACTGAAGCTTTCTTT,CSTQRHRGRETEAFF
NA,TRBJ2-7,TRBV5-1,NA,TGCGCCAGCAGCTTGGTTCAGGGCTCCTACGAGCAGTACTTC,CASSLVQGSYEQYF
NA,TRBJ1-5,TRBV7-2,NA,TGTGCCAGCAGCCCGGGGGGTGCGGCTCAGCCCCAGCATTTT,CASSPGGAAQPQHF
NA,TRBJ2-4,TRBV11-2,NA,TGTGCCAGCAGCTCCCCGGGGCTAGCCAAAAACATTCAGTACTTC,CASSSPGLAKNIQYF
NA,TRBJ1-2,TRBV19,TRBD1,TGTGCCAGTAACCCTCAGGGGGCGGTTAAGGGCTACACCTTC,CASNPQGAVKGYTF
NA,TRBJ1-5,TRBV6-1,NA,TGTGCCAGCAGTGAAAATGGGGTTAGCAATCAGCCCCAGCATTTT,CASSENGVSNQPQHF
NA,TRBJ1-6,TRBV7-9,NA,TGTGCCAGCAGCCTTCAGGGTCTCGGTAATTCACCCCTCCACTTT,CASSLQGLGNSPLHF
NA,TRBJ1-2,TRBV28,NA,TGTGCCAGCAGCCCAGGGGCTAGGGGCTACACCTTC,CASSPGARGYTF
NA,TRBJ1-4,TRBV28,NA,TGTGCCAGCAGTTTGGGAAGTCTACATAATGAAAAACTGTTTTTT,CASSLGSLHNEKLFF
few,TRBJ2-7,TRBV24-1,NA,TGTGCCACCAGTGATAACGGACAAGCCTACGAGCAGTACTTC,CATSDNGQAYEQYF
NA,TRBJ1-3,TRBV7-2,NA,TGTGCCAGCAGGCCTCAGGGAAGCTCTGGAAACACCATATATTTT,CASRPQGSSGNTIYF
NA,TRBJ1-2,TRBV5-1,NA,TGCGCCAGCAGCTTGGCGGGCAGGCCAACCTATGGCTACACCTTC,CASSLAGRPTYGYTF
NA,TRBJ1-1,TRBV7-9,TRBD1,TGTGCCAGCAGCGCAACAGGGGACACTGAAGCTTTCTTT,CASSATGDTEAFF
NA,TRBJ2-3,TRBV7-3,NA,TGTGCCAGCAGCTTAAAGGCCTTGGCGGGGATCCGCCGTCGCACAGATACGCAGTATTTT,CASSLKALAGIRRRTDTQYF
NA,TRBJ1-5,TRBV6-1,NA,TGTGCCAGCAGTGAATTCAGGCAGGGTATGGATCAGCCCCAGCATTTT,CASSEFRQGMDQPQHF
NA,TRBJ1-1,TRBV18,NA,TGTGCCAGCTCACCGACGCAAGGGAGCACTGAAGCTTTCTTT,CASSPTQGSTEAFF
NA,TRBJ1-2,TRBV6-6,NA,TGTGCCAGCAGCTTACAGGGTTCCGAATATGGCTACACCTTC,CASSLQGSEYGYTF
NA,TRBJ1-6,TRBV4-3,TRBD1,TGCGCCAGCAGCCAAGTCTATAGGGGGACAGTTAATTCACCCCTCCACTTT,CASSQVYRGTVNSPLHF
NA,TRBJ1-5,TRBV5-1,NA,TGCGCCAGCAGCTTGATGTACAGGGATGGCAATCAGCCCCAGCATTTT,CASSLMYRDGNQPQHF
NA,TRBJ2-5,TRBV7-9,NA,TGTGCCAGCAGCTTAGGGGAAGGGGGAGAGACCCAGTACTTC,CASSLGEGGETQYF
NA,TRBJ2-7,TRBV27,TRBD1,TGTGCCAGCAGCCTCGGACAGGGGCCTCTATACGAGCAGTACTTC,CASSLGQGPLYEQYF
NA,TRBJ1-1,TRBV19,TRBD1,TGTGCCAGTAGTAGGGGGACAGTATACGAAGCTTTCTTT,CASSRGTVYEAFF
NA,TRBJ2-2,TRBV30,NA,TGTGCCTGGAGTTTTACGCCAGGGGCCGGGGAGCTGTTTTTT,CAWSFTPGAGELFF
NA,TRBJ2-5,TRBV15,NA,TGTGCCACCAGCAGAGAGGCGTTCCAAGAGACCCAGTACTTC,CATSREAFQETQYF
NA,TRBJ2-5,TRBV7-2,TRBD2,TGTGCCAGCAGCTTAGCCACTAGCGGGGGGCCGGGGACCCAGTACTTC,CASSLATSGGPGTQYF
NA,TRBJ2-5,TRBV20-1,TRBD2,TGCAGTGCTAGTAACCGGGGGGGGAAGCAAGAGACCCAGTACTTC,CSASNRGGKQETQYF
NA,TRBJ2-6,TRBV9,NA,TGTGCCAGCAGCTTACATCCTGGGGGTGACTCTGGGGCCAACGTCCTGACTTTC,CASSLHPGGDSGANVLTF
NA,TRBJ2-2,TRBV6-5,NA,TGTGCCAGCAACAGGGCCCAAGCCGGGGAGCTGTTTTTT,CASNRAQAGELFF
once,TRBJ1-2,TRBV7-9,NA,TGTGCCAGAAGCTTGGAATATGGCTACACCTTC,CARSLEYGYTF
once,TRBJ2-3,TRBV12-3/TRBV12-4,NA,TGTGCCAGCAGTTTGGGGTCCGATACGCAGTATTTT,CASSLGSDTQYF
NA,TRBJ2-5,TRBV1,NA,TGCACCAGCAGCCAAGATCTAGCGGGGAGCCAAGAGACCCAGTACTTC,CTSSQDLAGSQETQYF
NA,TRBJ2-2,TRBV7-9,NA,TGTGCCAGCACCCTAGAATCCACCGGGGAGCTGTTTTTT,CASTLESTGELFF